The clone carrying this T cell receptor (beta chain) showed up just once. This record belongs to a study of tumor-infiltrating lymphocytes in oesophageal squamous cell carcinoma. Using its own MiXCR run on the PCR reads, TCRdb lists one record per CDR3 protein. Among 15,000 to 20,000 distinct CDR3 sequences listed, approximately 39% were seen once. This CDR3 is built from 15 residues. Germline trimming cut 1 base from V and 13 bases from J; bases unmatched to any gene: 12. Per germline, CDR1 SGHVS and CDR2 FQNEAQ. Sequencing was performed on normal esophageal tissue next to the tumor. The gene calls are TRBV7-8 and TRBJ2-4, with 8 nucleotides matching TRBD2. The source is a female donor with esophageal squamous cell carcinoma. CDR3 coding DNA: TGTGCCAGCAGCTTAGGGACTAGCCCCATATCGGAGCAGTACTTC. Its protein is CASSLGTSPISEQYF.